This T cell receptor beta chain derives from a study of chemoradiotherapy in HPV16-positive cancers. Study observations and caveats: Candidate HPV-specific clones and E7-related TCR motifs grew in tumor during treatment. In HPV16-positive patients, HPV-responsive T-cell expansion tracked better recurrence-free survival. Functional assays defining HPV-specific T cells used only a couple of HPV16-positive patients.

Measured with immunoSEQ multiplex PCR; TCRdb has only the in-frame clones, and not every one. The sample consists of about 5,000 clones, 77% of them appearing once. Over chemoradiotherapy, repertoires were sampled more than once. As regards this clone: Its matching antigen is unknown.

The V and J ends lost 1 base and 0 bases respectively, with 13 bases between them. The CDR3 loop spans 16 amino acids. Germline CDR1 and CDR2: MNHNY and SVGAGI (reference sequence). This material consisted of tumor tissue, taken from a patient who underwent chemoradiotherapy. The receptor comes from a human donor with HPV-associated anogenital cancer. V usage is TRBV6-6 and J usage is TRBJ2-7; possible D gene TRBD1, 6 bases. The CDR3 DNA sequence: TGTGCCAGCAGTTACTTAGGGGGTTTGCTCTCCTACGAGCAGTACTTC. As protein: CASSYLGGLLSYEQYF.